A selection of T cell receptor beta chains follows, all from one sample in a study of T cell responses to AZD1222 COVID-19 vaccine. The assay was immunoSEQ multiplex PCR, and TCRdb's table has in-frame clones only and misses some. The sample gives 150,000 to 180,000 clones, about nine tenths of which show up once; 3.1% is in the top ten. The specimen comprised peripheral blood, sampled on day 0 of AZD1222 vaccination. The source of these receptors is an adult in good health. Each CDR3 is given with its conserved first and last residue. The D gene is left open where the match is weak. Clone size, where shown, is once, few, many, or a class for clones that have expanded.

TRBD1	-	TRBV9	TRBJ1-5	CASSVGQGGQPQHF	TGTGCCAGCAGCGTAGGACAGGGGGGTCAGCCCCAGCATTTT
-	-	TRBV9	TRBJ1-1	CASSVSMGGEAFF	TGTGCCAGCAGCGTATCAATGGGGGGTGAGGCTTTCTTT
-	-	TRBV7-2	TRBJ2-5	CASSKGPLPETQYF	TGTGCCAGCAGCAAAGGCCCCCTCCCGGAGACCCAGTACTTC
-	-	TRBV18	TRBJ1-1	CASSPSRTEAFF	TGTGCCAGCTCACCTAGTAGAACTGAAGCTTTCTTT
-	-	TRBV4-3	TRBJ1-2	CASSRGLLTGYGYTF	TGCGCCAGCAGCCGGGGACTGCTTACGGGCTATGGCTACACCTTC
-	-	TRBV12-3/TRBV12-4	TRBJ2-1	CASSFENEQFF	TGTGCCAGCAGTTTTGAGAATGAGCAGTTCTTC
-	-	TRBV9	TRBJ2-7	CASSVRQYYEHNF	TGTGCCAGCAGCGTAAGACAGTACTACGAGCATAACTTC
TRBD1	once	TRBV18	TRBJ1-1	CASSRFTGDTEAFF	TGTGCCAGCTCACGCTTTACAGGGGACACTGAAGCTTTCTTT
-	once	TRBV7-9	TRBJ1-5	CASSLETGNQPQHF	TGTGCCAGCAGCTTGGAGACGGGCAATCAGCCCCAGCATTTT
-	-	TRBV6-1	TRBJ2-7	CASGVDPDYEQYF	TGTGCCAGCGGCGTGGATCCGGATTACGAGCAGTACTTC
-	-	TRBV28	TRBJ1-2	CASSLSGNYGYTF	TGTGCCAGCAGTTTATCAGGGAACTATGGCTACACCTTC
-	once	TRBV6-2/TRBV6-3	TRBJ1-5	CASSHAGGHQPQHF	TGTGCCAGCAGTCACGCTGGAGGGCATCAGCCCCAGCATTTT
-	-	TRBV6-5	TRBJ1-6	CASSRTTYNSPLHF	TGTGCCAGCAGTCGGACAACCTATAATTCACCCCTCCACTTT
-	-	TRBV2	TRBJ2-7	CASSEDGIVVYEQYF	TGTGCCAGCAGTGAAGACGGGATAGTAGTTTACGAGCAGTACTTC
-	-	TRBV5-1	TRBJ2-7	CASSLAPGTGTYEQYF	TGCGCCAGCAGCTTGGCCCCCGGGACGGGAACCTACGAGCAGTACTTC
-	-	TRBV14	TRBJ1-1	CASSQVAWNTEAFF	TGTGCCAGCAGCCAAGTTGCGTGGAACACTGAAGCTTTCTTT
TRBD1	-	TRBV6-1	TRBJ1-5	CASSGNPGQGIRQPQHF	TGTGCCAGCAGTGGGAACCCGGGACAGGGGATTCGGCAGCCCCAGCATTTT
TRBD2	-	TRBV7-6	TRBJ2-7	CASSLTRAGGLSYEQYF	TGTGCCAGCAGCTTAACTAGAGCGGGGGGCCTCTCCTACGAGCAGTACTTC
-	once	TRBV11-2	TRBJ2-4	CASSLSDSAYLAKNIQYF	TGTGCCAGCAGCTTATCCGACTCCGCTTACTTAGCCAAAAACATTCAGTACTTC
-	-	TRBV5-4	TRBJ1-6	CASSLGQYNSPLHF	TGTGCCAGCAGCTTGGGGCAGTATAATTCACCCCTCCACTTT
TRBD1	-	TRBV25-1	TRBJ2-7	CASSEFVTGGNKQYF	TGTGCCAGCAGTGAATTTGTAACAGGGGGAAACAAGCAGTACTTC
-	-	TRBV28	TRBJ1-2	CASRQGNYGYTF	TGTGCCAGCAGGCAGGGTAACTATGGCTACACCTTC
-	-	TRBV6-1	TRBJ1-2	CASSETGRGYTF	TGTGCCAGCAGTGAAACAGGCCGTGGCTACACCTTC
-	once	TRBV14	TRBJ1-1	CASSHKKAEAFF	TGTGCCAGCAGCCACAAGAAGGCTGAAGCTTTCTTT
-	-	TRBV7-2	TRBJ2-2	CASRSLDSQTGELFF	TGTGCCAGCAGATCATTGGACTCCCAAACCGGGGAGCTGTTTTTT
-	few	TRBV7-9	TRBJ1-1	CASSSRSPNTEAFF	TGTGCCAGCAGCTCCCGGTCCCCGAACACTGAAGCTTTCTTT
-	-	TRBV14	TRBJ1-4	CASSQGGATNEKLFF	TGTGCCAGCAGCCAAGGAGGGGCTACTAATGAAAAACTGTTTTTT
TRBD1	-	TRBV5-1	TRBJ2-3	CASSLGPTGGADTQYF	TGCGCCAGCAGCTTGGGCCCGACAGGGGGCGCAGATACGCAGTATTTT
-	-	TRBV29-1	TRBJ2-3	CSVVYTESTDTQYF	TGCAGCGTTGTATACACCGAAAGCACAGATACGCAGTATTTT
TRBD1	-	TRBV28	TRBJ2-7	CASSRGQGYEQYF	TGTGCCAGCAGCCGGGGACAGGGGTACGAGCAGTACTTC
-	once	TRBV5-1	TRBJ1-4	CASSLGTPATNEKLFF	TGCGCCAGCAGCTTGGGGACACCAGCAACTAATGAAAAACTGTTTTTT
-	-	TRBV7-2	TRBJ2-1	CASSFVGGTYSYNEQFF	TGTGCCAGCAGCTTCGTTGGGGGGACCTACTCCTACAATGAGCAGTTCTTC
-	-	TRBV19	TRBJ1-3	CASSTLRTVSGNTIYF	TGTGCCAGTAGTACCCTCCGGACAGTCTCTGGAAACACCATATATTTT
TRBD2	-	TRBV6-5	TRBJ2-7	CASSYRGGGSYEQYF	TGTGCCAGCAGTTATAGGGGCGGGGGCTCCTACGAGCAGTACTTC
-	-	TRBV5-1	TRBJ2-5	CASSLPPGRTQYF	TGCGCCAGCAGCCTACCCCCCGGACGGACCCAGTACTTC
-	-	TRBV4-3	TRBJ1-4	CASSQDGHQTNEKLFF	TGCGCCAGCAGCCAAGATGGGCATCAGACTAATGAAAAACTGTTTTTT
TRBD1	-	TRBV6-6	TRBJ2-1	CASSSRQGAHNEQFF	TGTGCCAGCAGTTCCCGGCAGGGGGCCCACAATGAGCAGTTCTTC
TRBD2	few	TRBV27	TRBJ2-1	CASSLGLANEQFF	TGTGCCAGCAGTCTAGGACTAGCTAATGAGCAGTTCTTC
TRBD1	-	TRBV18	TRBJ1-2	CASSPETGAGGYTF	TGTGCCAGCTCACCAGAAACAGGGGCTGGTGGCTACACCTTC
-	-	TRBV4-3	TRBJ1-4	CASSQGFRRYNEKLFF	TGCGCCAGCAGCCAAGGATTTCGGCGGTATAATGAAAAACTGTTTTTT
-	-	TRBV9	TRBJ1-3	CASSVDPPGTDSGNTIYF	TGTGCCAGCAGCGTAGATCCTCCCGGGACGGACTCTGGAAACACCATATATTTT
TRBD1	-	TRBV6-5	TRBJ2-1	CASSTTGVGNEQFF	TGTGCCAGCAGTACCACAGGGGTCGGGAATGAGCAGTTCTTC
-	few	TRBV9	TRBJ1-5	CASSGGPNSNQPQHF	TGTGCCAGCAGCGGGGGGCCAAATAGCAATCAGCCCCAGCATTTT
-	-	TRBV13	TRBJ1-1	CASELRGNTEAFF	TGTGCCAGCGAGCTAAGGGGAAACACTGAAGCTTTCTTT
-	-	TRBV4-3	TRBJ1-5	CANRRDSGPYSNQPQHF	TGCGCCAACCGCCGGGACTCAGGCCCGTATAGCAATCAGCCCCAGCATTTT
-	-	TRBV6-1	TRBJ2-1	CASSEAWGSYNEQFF	TGTGCCAGCAGTGAAGCATGGGGCAGTTACAATGAGCAGTTCTTC
-	once	TRBV5-1	TRBJ1-2	CASRPYTSDGYTF	TGCGCCAGCAGGCCTTATACCAGTGACGGCTACACCTTC
-	-	TRBV3-1/TRBV3-2	TRBJ2-3	CASSQGGGSDSDTQYF	TGTGCCAGCAGCCAGGGAGGGGGGAGTGATTCGGATACGCAGTATTTT
TRBD2	-	TRBV2	TRBJ2-3	CASSDWAGGSDTQYF	TGTGCCAGCAGTGATTGGGCGGGGGGCTCAGATACGCAGTATTTT
TRBD1	-	TRBV4-3	TRBJ1-1	CASSQGQGSEAFF	TGCGCCAGCAGCCAAGGACAGGGGAGTGAAGCTTTCTTT
-	once	TRBV19	TRBJ1-6	CASRTGGSSYNSPLHF	TGTGCCAGTAGGACGGGGGGAAGCTCCTATAATTCACCCCTCCACTTT
TRBD2	-	TRBV4-3	TRBJ2-2	CASSLPTSGGPNTGELFF	TGCGCCAGCAGCCTGCCGACTAGCGGGGGGCCGAACACCGGGGAGCTGTTTTTT
-	once	TRBV19	TRBJ2-2	CASSTLMEGGTGELFF	TGTGCCAGTAGTACCCTAATGGAAGGCGGGACCGGGGAGCTGTTTTTT
TRBD1	few	TRBV4-1	TRBJ2-6	CASSQFLPGGSGANVLTF	TGCGCCAGCAGCCAATTTCTCCCAGGGGGCTCTGGGGCCAACGTCCTGACTTTC
-	-	TRBV4-3	TRBJ1-2	CASSHVPTDSYGYTF	TGCGCCAGCAGCCATGTCCCGACCGATTCCTATGGCTACACCTTC
-	once	TRBV12-3/TRBV12-4	TRBJ1-1	CASSPRQNTEAFF	TGTGCCAGCAGTCCCCGACAGAACACTGAAGCTTTCTTT